This T cell receptor (beta chain) comes out of a study of shared clonotypes between healthy human individuals. Study-wide results and caveats: When compared with the clonotypes that were shared by all four sorted-subset donors, the non-shared clonotypes turned out to have lower generation probabilities. Among donors, clonotype sharing was expected to be affected by sequencing depth.

Using immunoSEQ multiplex PCR, the repertoire was profiled, and TCRdb retains in-frame clones only, with some absent. The repertoire holds approximately 940,000 clones, with less than 85% as singletons. As concerns this clone: Antigen: not known.

Splitting the CD4+ cells yielded a CD45RA+ naive subset and a CD45RA-negative memory subset. The CDR3 has 13 residues. Trimming shortened V by 4 bases and J by 6 bases, and 12 bases separated the two germline ends. Looked up from germline, CDR1 is ENHRY and CDR2 is SYGVKD. Sequenced material: memory CD4+ T cells sorted from blood. Subset in this sample: CD45RA-negative fraction. This sequence originates from a man aged 18 to 30 in good health. This chain uses TRBV10-3 with TRBJ1-2; D gene uncertain. This chain's CDR3 is CAISVSLVDGYTF. The CDR3 bases are TGTGCCATCAGTGTTAGTCTGGTCGATGGCTACACCTTC.